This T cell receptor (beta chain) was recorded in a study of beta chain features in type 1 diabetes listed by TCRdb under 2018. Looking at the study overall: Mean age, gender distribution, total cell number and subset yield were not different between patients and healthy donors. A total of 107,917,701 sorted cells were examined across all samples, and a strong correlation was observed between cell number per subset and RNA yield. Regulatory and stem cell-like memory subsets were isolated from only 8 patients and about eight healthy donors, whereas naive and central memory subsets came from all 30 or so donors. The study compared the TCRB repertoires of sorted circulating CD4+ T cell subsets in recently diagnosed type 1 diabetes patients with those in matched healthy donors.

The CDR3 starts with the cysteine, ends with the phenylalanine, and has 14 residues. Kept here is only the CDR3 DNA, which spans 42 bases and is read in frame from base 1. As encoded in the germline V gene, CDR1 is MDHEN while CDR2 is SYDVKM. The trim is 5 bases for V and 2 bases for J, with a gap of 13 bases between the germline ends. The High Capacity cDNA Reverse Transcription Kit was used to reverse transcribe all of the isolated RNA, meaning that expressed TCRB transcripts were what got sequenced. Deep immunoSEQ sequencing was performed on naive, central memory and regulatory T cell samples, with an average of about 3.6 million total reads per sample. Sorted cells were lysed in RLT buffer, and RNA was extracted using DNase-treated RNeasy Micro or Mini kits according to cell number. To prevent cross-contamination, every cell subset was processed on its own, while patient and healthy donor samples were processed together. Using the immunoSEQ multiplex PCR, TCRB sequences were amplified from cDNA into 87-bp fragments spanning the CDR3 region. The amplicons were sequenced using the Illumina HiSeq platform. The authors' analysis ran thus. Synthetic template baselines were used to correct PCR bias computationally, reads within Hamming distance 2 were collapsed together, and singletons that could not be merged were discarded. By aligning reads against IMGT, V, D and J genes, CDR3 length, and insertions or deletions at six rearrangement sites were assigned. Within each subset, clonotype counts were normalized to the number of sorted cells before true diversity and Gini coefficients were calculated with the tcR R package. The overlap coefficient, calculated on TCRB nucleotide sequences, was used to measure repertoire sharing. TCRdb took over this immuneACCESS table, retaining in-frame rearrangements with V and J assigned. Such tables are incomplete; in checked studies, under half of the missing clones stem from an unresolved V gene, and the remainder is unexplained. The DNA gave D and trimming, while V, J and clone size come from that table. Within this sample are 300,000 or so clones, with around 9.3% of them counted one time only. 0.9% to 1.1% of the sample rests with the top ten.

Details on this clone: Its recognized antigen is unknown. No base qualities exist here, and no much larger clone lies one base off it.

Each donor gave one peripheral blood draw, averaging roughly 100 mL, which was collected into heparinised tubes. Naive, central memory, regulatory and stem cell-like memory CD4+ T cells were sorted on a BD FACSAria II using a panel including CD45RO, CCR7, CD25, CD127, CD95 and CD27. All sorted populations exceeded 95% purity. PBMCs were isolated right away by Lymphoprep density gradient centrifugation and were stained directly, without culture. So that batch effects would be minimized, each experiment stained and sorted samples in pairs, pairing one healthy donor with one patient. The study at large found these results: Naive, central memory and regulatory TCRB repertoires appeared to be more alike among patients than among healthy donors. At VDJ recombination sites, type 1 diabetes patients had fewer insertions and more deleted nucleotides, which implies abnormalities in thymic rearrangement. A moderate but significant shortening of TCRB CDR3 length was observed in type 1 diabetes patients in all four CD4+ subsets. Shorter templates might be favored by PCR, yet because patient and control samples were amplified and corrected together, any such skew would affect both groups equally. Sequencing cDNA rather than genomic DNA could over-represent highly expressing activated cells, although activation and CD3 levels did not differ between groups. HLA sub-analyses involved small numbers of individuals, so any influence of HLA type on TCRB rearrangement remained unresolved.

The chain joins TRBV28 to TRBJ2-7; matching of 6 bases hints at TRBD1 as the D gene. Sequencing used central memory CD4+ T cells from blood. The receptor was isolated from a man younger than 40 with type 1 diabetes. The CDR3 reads CASSLQRGTYEQYF. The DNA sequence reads TGTGCCAGCAGTCTCCAAAGGGGGACCTACGAGCAGTACTTC. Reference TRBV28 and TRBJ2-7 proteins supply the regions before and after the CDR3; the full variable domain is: DVKVTQSSRYLVKRTGEKVFLECVQDMDHENMFWYRQDPGLGLRLIYFSYDVKMKEKGDIPEGYSVSREKKERFSLILESASTNQTSMYLCASSLQRGTYEQYFGPGTRLTVT.